This is a list of T cell receptor beta chains from one sample in a study of blood T cell repertoires in COVID-19. This table comes from immunoSEQ multiplex PCR, and its TCRdb copy is limited to in-frame clones, with some not included. Here the sample spans about 200,000 clones, approximately 87% being singletons. The sample taken for sequencing was peripheral blood. These TCRs come from a man in his sixties who had recovered from COVID-19. The CDR3 runs from the conserved cysteine through the conserved F or W. The order of the fields is D gene, clone size, J gene, V gene, CDR3 protein, CDR3 DNA. D genes are given only for firm matches. For some rows the clone size is stated as once, few or many, or as a class when expanded; others skip it.

>TRBD1|few|TRBJ2-7|TRBV5-6
CASSVRGIYEQYF
TGTGCCAGCAGCGTCAGGGGGATCTACGAGCAGTACTTC
>TRBD2|NA|TRBJ2-1|TRBV2
CASSASGPYNEQFF
TGTGCCAGCAGTGCTAGCGGGCCCTACAATGAGCAGTTCTTC
>TRBD1|NA|TRBJ1-1|TRBV5-1
CASSLLTGQAFF
TGCGCCAGCAGCTTGTTGACAGGGCAAGCTTTCTTT
>TRBD1|NA|TRBJ2-7|TRBV7-7
CASSRDRGDEQYF
TGTGCCAGCAGCCGGGACAGGGGCGACGAGCAGTACTTC
>TRBD1|NA|TRBJ2-6|TRBV7-8
CASSQTGGSGANVLTF
TGTGCCAGCAGCCAGACAGGGGGCAGCGGGGCCAACGTCCTGACTTTC
>TRBD2|NA|TRBJ2-3|TRBV27
CASTLLAGGVTDTQYF
TGTGCCAGCACGTTATTAGCGGGGGGAGTCACAGATACGCAGTATTTT
>TRBD2|NA|TRBJ2-7|TRBV28
CASRPGLAGSEQYF
TGTGCCAGCAGACCGGGACTAGCGGGAAGCGAGCAGTACTTC
>NA|NA|TRBJ1-2|TRBV7-9
CASSHEGVLDYGYTF
TGTGCCAGCAGCCACGAGGGGGTGTTGGACTATGGCTACACCTTC
>NA|NA|TRBJ1-2|TRBV6-5
CASSYQGSGYTF
TGTGCCAGCAGTTATCAGGGTTCCGGCTACACCTTC
>TRBD1|NA|TRBJ1-5|TRBV2
CASGQGATSNQPQHF
TGTGCCAGCGGACAGGGGGCTACTAGCAATCAGCCCCAGCATTTT
>TRBD2|NA|TRBJ2-1|TRBV9
CASSSLTSGGLGIDNEQFF
TGTGCCAGCAGCTCGTTGACTAGCGGGGGGCTAGGTATCGACAATGAGCAGTTCTTC
>TRBD1|NA|TRBJ1-1|TRBV6-4
CASSDPRTGPVYTEAFF
TGTGCCAGCAGTGACCCTAGGACAGGGCCCGTTTACACTGAAGCTTTCTTT
>TRBD2|once|TRBJ2-7|TRBV28
CAIQGRTSGISYEQYF
TGTGCCATCCAGGGCCGGACTAGCGGGATTTCCTACGAGCAGTACTTC
>NA|NA|TRBJ2-5|TRBV30
CAWRTDPGETQYF
TGTGCCTGGAGAACTGACCCGGGGGAGACCCAGTACTTC
>TRBD1|NA|TRBJ1-1|TRBV6-2/TRBV6-3
CASSRWTGGMNTEAFF
TGTGCCAGCAGTCGGTGGACAGGGGGCATGAACACTGAAGCTTTCTTT
>TRBD2|NA|TRBJ2-7|TRBV28
CASSRTSGAYEQYF
TGTGCCAGCAGTCGGACTAGCGGGGCCTACGAGCAGTACTTC
>TRBD1|few|TRBJ1-2|TRBV3-1/TRBV3-2
CASSPSSYRTGFDGYTF
TGTGCCAGTTCACCAAGCTCCTACCGGACAGGATTTGATGGCTACACCTTC
>TRBD2|NA|TRBJ2-3|TRBV29-1
CSVGAGGDTQYF
TGCAGCGTTGGAGCGGGAGGTGATACGCAGTATTTT
>NA|NA|TRBJ1-3|TRBV5-4
CASSHRTAGSGNTIYF
TGTGCCAGCTCTCACCGGACAGCCGGCTCTGGAAACACCATATATTTT
>TRBD1|once|TRBJ1-2|TRBV7-3
CASSFGQGQDGYTF
TGTGCCAGCAGCTTTGGACAGGGGCAAGATGGCTACACCTTC
>NA|few|TRBJ2-7|TRBV7-2
CASSYPRSGGRNYEQYF
TGTGCCAGCAGTTACCCACGCTCGGGGGGCCGGAACTACGAGCAGTACTTC
>TRBD1|NA|TRBJ2-5|TRBV28
CASSSGQGETQYF
TGTGCCAGCAGTTCGGGACAGGGGGAGACCCAGTACTTC
>TRBD2|NA|TRBJ2-2|TRBV13
CASSLGIGGANTGELFF
TGTGCCAGCAGCTTAGGCATCGGGGGGGCGAACACCGGGGAGCTGTTTTTT
>NA|NA|TRBJ2-3|TRBV4-3
CASSQEGTDTQYF
TGCGCCAGCAGCCAGGAGGGAACAGATACGCAGTATTTT
>NA|few|TRBJ1-2|TRBV16
CASSLFHGYTF
TGTGCCAGCAGCCTCTTTCATGGCTACACCTTC
>NA|NA|TRBJ2-4|TRBV21-1
CASRPEGAKPKGKNIQYF
TGTGCCAGCAGACCCGAAGGGGCCAAACCGAAGGGCAAAAACATTCAGTACTTC
>NA|NA|TRBJ1-1|TRBV29-1
CSVTEQEWNTEAFF
TGCAGCGTTACCGAACAGGAGTGGAACACTGAAGCTTTCTTT
>TRBD2|NA|TRBJ2-5|TRBV3-1/TRBV3-2
CASSRGGGGIRETQYF
TGTGCCAGCAGCCGGGGAGGCGGGGGGATCCGGGAGACCCAGTACTTC
>NA|NA|TRBJ2-7|TRBV4-3
CASSRRSASEQYF
TGCGCCAGCAGCCGACGAAGCGCATCCGAGCAGTACTTC
>TRBD1|NA|TRBJ2-2|TRBV19
CASSIERQGARTGELFF
TGTGCCAGTAGTATCGAACGACAGGGGGCGCGGACCGGGGAGCTGTTTTTT
>TRBD1|many|TRBJ2-1|TRBV6-5
CASSYRTGLNEQFF
TGTGCCAGCAGTTACAGGACAGGGCTAAATGAGCAGTTCTTC
>NA|few|TRBJ2-7|TRBV27
CASSLSWTGSSSYEQYF
TGTGCCAGCAGTTTATCTTGGACGGGAAGTAGCTCCTACGAGCAGTACTTC
>TRBD1|NA|TRBJ1-3|TRBV7-3
CASSNLPGQDSGNTIYF
TGTGCCAGCAGCAATCTCCCGGGACAGGACTCTGGAAACACCATATATTTT
>TRBD1|NA|TRBJ1-5|TRBV6-2/TRBV6-3
CASSSLTGHQPQHF
TGTGCCAGCAGTTCTTTGACAGGGCATCAGCCCCAGCATTTT
>NA|once|TRBJ1-4|TRBV7-9
CASSLEGRGGEKLFF
TGTGCCAGCAGCTTAGAAGGCAGGGGCGGAGAAAAACTGTTTTTT
>TRBD1|NA|TRBJ2-1|TRBV5-4
CASSPDRAGEQFF
TGTGCCAGCAGCCCGGACAGGGCGGGTGAGCAGTTCTTC
>NA|NA|TRBJ2-7|TRBV21-1
CASIDKPEQYF
TGTGCCAGCATTGATAAGCCCGAGCAGTACTTC
>NA|NA|TRBJ1-2|TRBV27
CASSLSGANYGYTF
TGTGCCAGCAGTTTATCTGGGGCCAACTATGGCTACACCTTC
>TRBD1|NA|TRBJ1-2|TRBV6-5
CASSSQGARYGYTF
TGTGCCAGCAGTTCTCAGGGGGCGCGGTATGGCTACACCTTC
>TRBD2|NA|TRBJ2-2|TRBV12-3/TRBV12-4
CASSLGGTGELFF
TGTGCCAGCAGTTTGGGAGGGACCGGGGAGCTGTTTTTT
>TRBD1|many|TRBJ1-2|TRBV6-5
CASRRQGYYGYTF
TGTGCCAGCAGGAGACAGGGGTACTATGGCTACACCTTC
>NA|NA|TRBJ1-3|TRBV30
CAWSFGGVRHSGNTIYF
TGTGCCTGGAGTTTCGGGGGGGTCCGACACTCTGGAAACACCATATATTTT
>NA|NA|TRBJ2-1|TRBV14
CATRGRGWHEQFF
TGTGCCACCCGAGGCCGGGGATGGCATGAGCAGTTCTTC
>NA|NA|TRBJ1-1|TRBV7-9
CASSLRAHPLNTEAFF
TGTGCCAGCAGCTTAAGAGCCCATCCCTTGAACACTGAAGCTTTCTTT
>NA|NA|TRBJ1-2|TRBV19
CASSRNQGVDGYTF
TGTGCCAGTAGTCGAAACCAGGGTGTGGATGGCTACACCTTC
>TRBD1|NA|TRBJ1-2|TRBV6-5
CASRSSDRGTHGYTF
TGTGCCAGCAGGTCTTCGGACAGGGGAACTCATGGCTACACCTTC
>TRBD1|few|TRBJ2-7|TRBV7-2
CASSFDRDVSYEQYF
TGTGCCAGCAGCTTCGACAGGGACGTCTCCTACGAGCAGTACTTC
>NA|NA|TRBJ2-7|TRBV5-5
CASSPSTQYEQYF
TGTGCCAGCAGCCCGTCGACACAATACGAGCAGTACTTC
>NA|NA|TRBJ2-5|TRBV6-4
CASSDRPGETQYF
TGTGCCAGCAGTGACCGTCCGGGAGAGACCCAGTACTTC
>NA|NA|TRBJ1-1|TRBV5-1
CASSLNGEIRVAEAFF
TGCGCCAGCAGCTTAAATGGGGAGATAAGGGTAGCTGAAGCTTTCTTT
>NA|NA|TRBJ2-1|TRBV27
CASSLLGDTDNEQFF
TGTGCCAGCAGTTTATTGGGGGACACAGACAATGAGCAGTTCTTC
>TRBD2|once|TRBJ2-1|TRBV9
CASSVAAGGPGGEQFF
TGTGCCAGCAGCGTAGCTGCGGGAGGCCCAGGAGGTGAGCAGTTCTTC
>NA|NA|TRBJ1-5|TRBV28
CASSLRTVPGNQPQHF
TGTGCCAGCAGCCTTAGGACAGTTCCGGGGAATCAGCCCCAGCATTTT
>NA|NA|TRBJ2-7|TRBV23-1
CATDVDTLSYEQYF
TGCGCCACCGACGTGGACACCCTCTCCTACGAGCAGTACTTC
>NA|NA|TRBJ1-2|TRBV7-2
CASSTPFYGYTF
TGTGCCAGCAGCACACCTTTCTATGGCTACACCTTC